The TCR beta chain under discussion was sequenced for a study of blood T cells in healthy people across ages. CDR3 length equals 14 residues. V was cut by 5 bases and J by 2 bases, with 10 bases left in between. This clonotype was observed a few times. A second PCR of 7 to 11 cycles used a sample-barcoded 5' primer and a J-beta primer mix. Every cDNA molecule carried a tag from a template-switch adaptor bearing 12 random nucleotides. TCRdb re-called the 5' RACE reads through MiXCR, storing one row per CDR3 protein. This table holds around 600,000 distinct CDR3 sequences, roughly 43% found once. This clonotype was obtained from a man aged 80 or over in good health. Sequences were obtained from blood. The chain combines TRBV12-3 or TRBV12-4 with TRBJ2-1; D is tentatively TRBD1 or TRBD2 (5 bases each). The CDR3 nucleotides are TGTGCCAGCAGTGGGGGTTGGGCCTACAATGAGCAGTTCTTC. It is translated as CASSGGWAYNEQFF.